This T cell receptor (beta chain) was found in a study of T cell repertoires in cytomegalovirus infection. Study-wide results and limits: CMV-specific TCR beta clonotypes restricted by HLA-C dominated the ex vivo response.

Note on this clonotype: The antigen is not known.

TCRdb itself ran the reads through MiXCR, one entry per CDR3 protein. The repertoire has 310,000 or so distinct CDR3 sequences, roughly 26% of them found once; the top ten carry around 13%. CDR1 is KGHDR, CDR2 SFDVKD, per germline. The CDR3 runs 15 residues. The V and J ends lost 4 bases and 2 bases respectively, with 13 bases between them. The genes are TRBV24-1 and TRBJ1-2; a weak D match, TRBD1 (5 bases). This clonotype was sampled from a human donor in good health (CMV status not recorded). Some clones in this sample may be carry-over from other donors' samples. The sequencing input was PBMCs. Here the CDR3 reads CATSDSLGANYGYTF. CDR3 coding DNA: TGTGCCACCAGTGACTCACTCGGGGCCAACTATGGCTACACCTTC.